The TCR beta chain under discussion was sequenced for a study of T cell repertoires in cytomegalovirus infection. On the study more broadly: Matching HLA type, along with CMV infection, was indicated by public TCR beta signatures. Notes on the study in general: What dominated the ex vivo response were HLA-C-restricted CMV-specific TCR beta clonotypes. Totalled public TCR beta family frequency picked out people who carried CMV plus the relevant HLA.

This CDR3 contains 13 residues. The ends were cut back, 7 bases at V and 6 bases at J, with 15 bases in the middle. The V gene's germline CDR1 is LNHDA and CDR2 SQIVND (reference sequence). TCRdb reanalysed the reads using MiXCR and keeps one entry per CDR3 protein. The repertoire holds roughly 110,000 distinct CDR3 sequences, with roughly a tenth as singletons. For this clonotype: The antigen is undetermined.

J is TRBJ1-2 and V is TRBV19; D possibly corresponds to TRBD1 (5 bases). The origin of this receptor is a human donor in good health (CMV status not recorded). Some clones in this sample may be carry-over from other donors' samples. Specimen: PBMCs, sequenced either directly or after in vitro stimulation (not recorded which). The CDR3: CASTSDTRDGYTF. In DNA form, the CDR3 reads TGTGCCAGTACCTCGGACACAAGGGATGGCTACACCTTC.